This T cell receptor (beta chain) was found in a study of tumor-infiltrating lymphocytes in primary liver carcinoma. Worth noting for this clonotype: What it recognizes is unknown. One junction end does not reproduce the germline sequence, and a read error may be involved.

CDR3 size: 13 residues. Germline V gene sequence: CDR1 SQVTM, CDR2 ANQGSEA. Study-wide findings and caveats: A significantly higher top-250-clone fraction was recorded for tumors than for blood (p = 0.039).

For each extraction, RNA and DNA were obtained together from approximately 20-30 mg of unsorted bulk tissue. The template, about 510 ng total RNA, yielded TCR beta cDNA made with a constant-region primer. Each TCR beta library was derived from three nested multiplex PCR rounds that employed slightly modified ARM-PCR. For approximately 11 cycles apiece, the opening two PCR rounds ran with TRBV1-TRBV30 forward primers and a C-beta reverse primer. MiXCR, applied by TCRdb to the multiplex PCR reads, yields one record per CDR3 protein. Among over 75,000 distinct CDR3 sequences listed, just over 65% were seen once.

This rearrangement joins TRBV29-1 to TRBJ2-7; D is unclear. Sequencing input: tumor-adjacent normal liver tissue. The receptor's source is a man aged 35-49 years with primary liver carcinoma and hepatitis B virus infection. The CDR3: CSVVPGTFSEQYF. The CDR3 DNA is TGCAGTGTTGTACCGGGTACCTTCAGCGAGCAGTACTTC.